This entry describes one T cell receptor beta chain. Original data processing: Estimation of nucleated cell counts was performed using reference gene primer amplification. TCRdb's table, derived via immunoSEQ multiplex PCR, lists solely in-frame clones and lacks some. V, J and clone size are taken as reported in that table, and D and trimming were inferred from the DNA itself. The sample records over 100,000 clones, around 81% being singletons. This entry comes from a study of blood T cell repertoires in COVID-19. Whole-study context: Italy, Spain and the United States were the sources of the convalescent and acute COVID-19 samples. The analysed material was cDNA or gDNA that came from T cells, B-cell-depleted T cells, or PBMCs.

The TCR was taken from a woman aged 55-70 years with active or convalescent COVID-19. Material: peripheral blood.

The CDR3 DNA follows: TGCGCCAGCAGCCAACTGCGGACTTCCGAGCAGTACTTC. Translation: CASSQLRTSEQYF. The chain carries TRBV4-3 and TRBJ2-7; D is possibly TRBD2 (5 bases). The V end lost 2 bases, the J end lost 6 bases, and 11 bases lay between the germline ends. CDR1 is LGHNA and CDR2 is YSLEER in the germline V gene. The CDR3 runs to 13 residues.